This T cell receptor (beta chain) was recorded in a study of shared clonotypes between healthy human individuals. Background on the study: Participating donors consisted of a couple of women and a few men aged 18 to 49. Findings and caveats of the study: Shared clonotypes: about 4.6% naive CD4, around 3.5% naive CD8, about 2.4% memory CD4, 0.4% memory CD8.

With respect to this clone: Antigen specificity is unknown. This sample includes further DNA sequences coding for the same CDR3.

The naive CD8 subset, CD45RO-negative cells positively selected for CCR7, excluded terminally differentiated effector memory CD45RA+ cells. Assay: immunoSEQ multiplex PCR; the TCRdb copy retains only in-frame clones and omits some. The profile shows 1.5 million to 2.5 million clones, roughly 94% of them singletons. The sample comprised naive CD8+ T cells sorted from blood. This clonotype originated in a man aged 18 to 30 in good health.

CDR3 residues: CASRQGSYEQYF. CDR3 nucleotides: TGTGCCAGTCGACAGGGCTCCTACGAGCAGTACTTC. This rearrangement joins TRBV7-9 to TRBJ2-7, with 7 nucleotides matching TRBD1. The CDR3 covers 12 residues. The germline gives CDR1 SEHNR, CDR2 FQNEAQ (reference sequence). V shed 9 bases, J shed 0 bases, and the junction held 2 bases outside the gene matches.